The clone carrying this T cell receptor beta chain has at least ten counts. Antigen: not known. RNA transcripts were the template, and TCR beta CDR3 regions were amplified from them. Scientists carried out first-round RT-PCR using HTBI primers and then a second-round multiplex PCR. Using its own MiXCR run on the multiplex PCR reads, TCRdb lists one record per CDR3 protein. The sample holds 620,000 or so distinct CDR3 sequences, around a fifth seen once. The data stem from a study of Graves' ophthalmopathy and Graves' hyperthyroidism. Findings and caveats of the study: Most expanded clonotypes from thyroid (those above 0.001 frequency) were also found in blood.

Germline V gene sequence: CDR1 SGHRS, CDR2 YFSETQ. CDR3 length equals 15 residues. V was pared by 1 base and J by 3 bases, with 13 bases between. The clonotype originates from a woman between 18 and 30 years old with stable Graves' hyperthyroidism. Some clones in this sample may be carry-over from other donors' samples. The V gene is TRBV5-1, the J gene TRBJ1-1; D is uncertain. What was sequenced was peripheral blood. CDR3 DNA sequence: TGCGCCAGCAGCTTGACCGGGTATGTTGACACTGAAGCTTTCTTT. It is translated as CASSLTGYVDTEAFF.